This T cell receptor (beta chain) was sequenced during a study of T cell responses to AZD1222 COVID-19 vaccine. Points on this clone: The antigen is undetermined.

The CDR3 has 15 amino acids. The germline CDR1 and CDR2 sequences are SGHNT and YYREEE (reference sequence). J lost 5 bases, V lost 0 bases, and 3 bases had no gene match. Study-level findings and limits: Spike-specific TCR breadth and depth rose after two AZD1222 doses. Females outnumbered males among donors, who were mostly white British; clonal diversity was possibly underestimated.

Only in-frame clones appear in the TCRdb table, and some are missing; sequencing was by immunoSEQ multiplex PCR. This sample carries some 100,000 clones, about 91% of them seen once, and the ten largest clones take around 7%. The chain couples TRBV5-4 to TRBJ2-3, with 10 bases lining up with TRBD2. Sequencing was performed on peripheral blood, taken on day 0 of AZD1222 vaccination. The source of this sequence is an adult in good health. In nucleotides, the CDR3 is TGTGCCAGCAGCTTGGCCGGGACTAGCGTAGATACGCAGTATTTT. Translating gives CASSLAGTSVDTQYF. The whole variable domain, filled in from reference TRBV5-4 and TRBJ2-3, reads ETGVTQSPTHLIKTRGQQVTLRCSSQSGHNTVSWYQQALGQGPQFIFQYYREEENGRGNFPPRFSGLQFPNYSSELNVNALELDDSALYLCASSLAGTSVDTQYFGPGTRLTVL.